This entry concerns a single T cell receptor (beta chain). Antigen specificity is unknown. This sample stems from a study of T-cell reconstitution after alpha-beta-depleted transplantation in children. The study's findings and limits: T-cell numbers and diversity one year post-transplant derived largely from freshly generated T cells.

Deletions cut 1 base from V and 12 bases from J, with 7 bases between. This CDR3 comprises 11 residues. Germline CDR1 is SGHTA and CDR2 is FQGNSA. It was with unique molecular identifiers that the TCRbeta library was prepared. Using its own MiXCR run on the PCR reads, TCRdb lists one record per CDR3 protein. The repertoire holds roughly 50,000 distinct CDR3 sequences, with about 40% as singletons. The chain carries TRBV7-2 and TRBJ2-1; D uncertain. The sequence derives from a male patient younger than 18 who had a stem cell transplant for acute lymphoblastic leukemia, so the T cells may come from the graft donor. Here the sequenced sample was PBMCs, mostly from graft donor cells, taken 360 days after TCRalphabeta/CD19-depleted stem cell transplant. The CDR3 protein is CASSLVEAQFF. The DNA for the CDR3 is TGTGCCAGCAGCTTAGTAGAGGCGCAGTTCTTC. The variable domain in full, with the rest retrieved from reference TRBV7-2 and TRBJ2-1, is GAGVSQSPSNKVTEKGKDVELRCDPISGHTALYWYRQSLGQGLEFLIYFQGNSAPDKSGLPSDRFSAERTGGSVSTLTIQRTQQEDSAVYLCASSLVEAQFFGPGTRLTVL.